These T cell receptor beta chains were read from a single sample in a study of OX40 agonist ivuxolimab in advanced cancers. The protocol was immunoSEQ multiplex PCR, while the TCRdb copy is restricted to in-frame clones and leaves out a portion. This sample carries about 61,000 clones, 70% to 90% of them seen once, and the ten largest clones take around 1.2%. This sample comprised CD4+ or CD8+ T cells sorted from blood, obtained in a trial of the OX40 agonist ivuxolimab. The receptors here all came from an adult with an advanced solid tumor such as melanoma, head and neck, liver or kidney cancer. Each CDR3 is given with its conserved first and last residue. Fields, in order: V gene, J gene, D gene, CDR3 DNA, CDR3 protein. D genes are given only for firm matches.

TRBV19,TRBJ2-5,-,TGTGCCAGTAGTAACCAAAGGGGGCAAGAGACCCAGTACTTC,CASSNQRGQETQYF
TRBV30,TRBJ2-7,-,TGTGCCTGGAGTCCCCCGGGGAGCAGGGGTATTTACGAGCAGTACTTC,CAWSPPGSRGIYEQYF
TRBV7-2,TRBJ1-6,-,TGTGCCAGCAGCAAGCAAACGGGGAATTCACCCCTCCACTTT,CASSKQTGNSPLHF
TRBV7-3,TRBJ2-3,TRBD2,TGTGCCAGCAGCCTGACTAGCGGGGGGGCTCAAGATACGCAGTATTTT,CASSLTSGGAQDTQYF
TRBV7-2,TRBJ1-5,-,TGTGCCAGCAGCTTAAAGCCTGGGGGGGGTCAGCCCCAGCATTTT,CASSLKPGGGQPQHF
TRBV6-5,TRBJ1-2,-,TGTGCCAGCAGTTACTTACAGGCAGCTAACTATGGCTACACCTTC,CASSYLQAANYGYTF
TRBV7-9,TRBJ2-3,-,TGTGCCAGCAGCCAACGGGTAGATACGCAGTATTTT,CASSQRVDTQYF
TRBV6-5,TRBJ2-5,-,TGTGCCAGCAGTTCCCGTTCGGAGACCCAGTACTTC,CASSSRSETQYF
TRBV18,TRBJ1-2,TRBD1,TGTGCCAGCTCACAAACAGGGGAGAACTATGGCTACACCTTC,CASSQTGENYGYTF
TRBV29-1,TRBJ1-1,TRBD1,TGCAGCGTTGGGCGGGGGACAGGGTCCACTGAAGCTTTCTTT,CSVGRGTGSTEAFF
TRBV6-1,TRBJ1-5,-,TGTGCCAGCAGCGGAAGGAATAGCAATCAGCCCCAGCATTTT,CASSGRNSNQPQHF
TRBV13,TRBJ1-2,-,TGTGCCAGCAGCTTAAGACAGGCGCACTATGGCTACACCTTC,CASSLRQAHYGYTF
TRBV7-8,TRBJ1-4,-,TGTGCCAGCAGCTTTGGCGGGACACGAAATGAAAAACTGTTTTTT,CASSFGGTRNEKLFF